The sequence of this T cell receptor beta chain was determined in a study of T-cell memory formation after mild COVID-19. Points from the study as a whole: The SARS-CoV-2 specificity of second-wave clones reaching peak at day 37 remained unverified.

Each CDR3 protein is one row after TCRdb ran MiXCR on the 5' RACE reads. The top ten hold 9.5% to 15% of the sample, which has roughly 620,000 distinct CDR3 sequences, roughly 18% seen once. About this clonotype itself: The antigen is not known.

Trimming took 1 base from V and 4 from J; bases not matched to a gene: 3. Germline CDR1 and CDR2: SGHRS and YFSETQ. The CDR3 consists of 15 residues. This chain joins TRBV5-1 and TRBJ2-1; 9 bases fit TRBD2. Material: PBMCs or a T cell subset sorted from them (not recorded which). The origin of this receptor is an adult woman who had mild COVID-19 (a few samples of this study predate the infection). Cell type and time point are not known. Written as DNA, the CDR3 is TGCGCCAGCAGCTTGAGGACTAGCGAGTACAATGAGCAGTTCTTC. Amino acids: CASSLRTSEYNEQFF.